Each of the 18 T cell receptor beta chains below was sequenced from the same sample in a study of T-cell reconstitution after alpha-beta-depleted transplantation in children. A TCRbeta library incorporating unique molecular identifiers was prepared. In TCRdb, the PCR reads were re-called with MiXCR into one record per CDR3 protein. Among about 580,000 distinct CDR3 sequences listed, roughly 23% were seen once. The starting material was PBMCs, mostly from graft donor cells, obtained 360 days after TCRalphabeta/CD19-depleted stem cell transplant. The source of these receptors is a boy younger than two who had a stem cell transplant for acute myeloid leukemia, so the T cells may come from the graft donor.

In its sample, this clonotype was seen a few times. The genes are TRBV4-1 and TRBJ1-1, with D perhaps matching TRBD1 (6 bases). V was shortened by 0 bases and J by 3 bases, with 17 bases between the two germline ends. This CDR3 is 17 amino acids long. Germline CDR1 is MGHRA and CDR2 is YSYEKL. The CDR3 DNA reads as TGCGCCAGCAGCCAAGATATCAGAGGGGGGGACGACACTGAAGCTTTCTTT. Encoded protein: CASSQDIRGGDDTEAFF.

This clonotype appeared a few times. This chain joins TRBV20-1 and TRBJ2-7; weak D call: TRBD1 (6 bases). There are 13 residues in the CDR3. Trimming pared 5 bases from V and 2 bases from J, leaving 13 bases between. Germline V CDR1 and CDR2: DFQATT, SNEGSKA (reference sequence). The CDR3 DNA follows: TGCAGTGCTCACGACAGGATCCCCTACGAGCAGTACTTC. Its translation: CSAHDRIPYEQYF.

This clonotype came up many times. The CDR3 loop is CASSLGRRPNNEQFF. Here the CDR3 DNA reads TGTGCCAGCAGTCTAGGGAGGCGTCCAAACAATGAGCAGTTCTTC. The chain couples TRBV28 to TRBJ2-1; possibly TRBD2 for D (6 bases). The V gene's germline CDR1 is MDHEN and CDR2 SYDVKM. The CDR3 is 15 residues long. Trimming took off 5 bases at V and 5 bases at J, with 16 bases between the two ends.

This clonotype was counted at least ten times. The rearrangement joins TRBV20-1 to TRBJ2-1; D not certain. Trimming removed 3 bases from V and 0 bases from J, with 9 bases in between. The CDR3 spans 14 residues. CDR1 and CDR2 (germline): DFQATT, SNEGSKA (reference sequence). The CDR3 reads CSASWDSSYNEQFF. As DNA, the CDR3 is TGCAGTGCTAGTTGGGATTCCTCCTACAATGAGCAGTTCTTC.

In its sample, this clonotype was seen once. This chain uses TRBV20-1 with TRBJ1-5; the D gene is possibly TRBD1 (5 bases). CDR3 length equals 15 residues. V lost 5 bases and J lost 3, with 17 bases in between. Germline V lookup: CDR1 DFQATT, CDR2 SNEGSKA (reference sequence). CDR3 protein: CSAQQNRGLNQPQHF. CDR3 coding DNA: TGCAGTGCTCAGCAGAATAGGGGACTCAATCAGCCCCAGCATTTT.

CDR3 nucleotides: TGTGCCAGCAGCTTGGGACCGATCCAAGAGACCCAGTACTTC. The encoded protein is CASSLGPIQETQYF. This rearrangement joins TRBV5-6 to TRBJ2-5; D remains ambiguous. Germline V gives CDR1 SGHDT, CDR2 YYEEEE. Trimming shortened V by 0 bases and J by 1 base, and 7 bases separated the two germline ends. The CDR3 contains 14 residues.

CDR3 region: CASSFQGQGTGGTQYF. The CDR3 nucleotides read TGTGCCAGCAGTTTCCAGGGACAGGGGACGGGTGGCACCCAGTACTTC. This chain uses TRBV12-3 or TRBV12-4 with TRBJ2-5, with 10 bases aligning to TRBD1. Trimming took 3 bases from V and 8 from J; bases not matched to a gene: 12. The CDR3 loop spans 16 amino acids.

This chain links TRBV12-3 or TRBV12-4 with TRBJ2-7; 7 bases are a match to TRBD2. After removal of 3 bases from V and 4 bases from J, the junction contained 3 bases not matched to a gene. The CDR3 contains 13 residues. CDR3 coding DNA: TGTGCCAGCAGTTTGGGGGGGAGGTACGAGCAGTACGTC. Translation: CASSLGGRYEQYV.

This chain connects TRBV5-1 to TRBJ1-6; D not certain. The CDR3 consists of 13 residues. The germline V gene encodes CDR1 SGHRS and CDR2 YFSETQ. Trimming left V 4 bases short and J 3 bases short, with 5 bases between. CDR3 sequence reads: CASSTLYNSPLHF. CDR3 DNA: TGCGCCAGCAGCACTCTCTATAATTCACCCCTCCACTTT.

This chain connects TRBV6-1 to TRBJ1-1, with D possibly being TRBD1 (5 bases). The germline CDR1 and CDR2 sequences are MNHNS and SASEGT. This CDR3 region has 13 residues. Trimming cost V 6 bases and J 8 bases, with 16 bases left between them. CDR3 region: CASRPRQGSEAFF. In DNA form, the CDR3 reads TGTGCCAGCAGACCCCGTCAGGGATCCGAAGCTTTCTTT.

The genes are TRBV7-2 and TRBJ1-1; 7 bases fit TRBD1. Germline loops: CDR1 SGHTA, CDR2 FQGNSA. The CDR3 contains 15 residues. The V and J ends lost 4 bases and 5 bases, in that order; junction bases with no gene match: 10. The CDR3 nucleotides are TGTGCCAGCAGCTCGCAGGGCAACAGGGGTACTGAAGCTTTCTTT. It is translated as CASSSQGNRGTEAFF.

This clonotype has only a few counts. The genes are TRBV7-2 and TRBJ2-3; D is perhaps TRBD1 (7 bases). The germline gives CDR1 SGHTA, CDR2 FQGNSA. V lost 2 bases, J lost 3 bases, and 15 bases lay in between. CDR3 length equals 16 residues. The DNA for the CDR3 is TGTGCCAGCAGCTTACTGGTCAGGGGGGTAACAGATACGCAGTATTTT. Translated: CASSLLVRGVTDTQYF.

This clonotype was picked up a small number of times. The chain is built from TRBV28 and TRBJ2-7, with TRBD1 matching over 7 bases. Germline trimming cut 4 bases from V and 2 bases from J; bases unmatched to any gene: 8. The CDR3 length is 15 residues. CDR1 is MDHEN, CDR2 SYDVKM, per germline. The CDR3 region has the DNA TGTGCCAGCAGTTCTGGGACAGCGAAACCCTACGAGCAGTACGTC. This sequence encodes CASSSGTAKPYEQYV.

The chain couples TRBV12-3 or TRBV12-4 to TRBJ2-1, with 12 nucleotides matching TRBD2. J gave up 8 bases and V 6 bases, and 8 bases lay outside the gene matches. The CDR3 is made up of 15 amino acids. This chain's CDR3 is CASRRPSGGEDEQFF. The CDR3 DNA reads as TGTGCCAGCAGACGCCCTAGCGGGGGGGAGGATGAGCAGTTCTTC.

This clonotype was detected a few times. The V gene is TRBV5-1, the J gene TRBJ1-5; tentatively, D is TRBD1 (6 bases). The CDR3 is 14 residues long. CDR1 is SGHRS and CDR2 is YFSETQ in the germline V gene. V was clipped by 4 bases and J by 2 bases, with 10 bases between them. CDR3: CASSPGDRNQPQHF. As DNA, the CDR3 is TGCGCCAGCAGCCCAGGGGATCGCAATCAGCCCCAGCATTTT.

This clonotype was recorded many times. The genes are TRBV4-3 and TRBJ2-2, with D possibly matching TRBD2 (5 bases). Looked up from germline, CDR1 is LGHNA and CDR2 is YSLEER. The V end lost 0 bases, the J end lost 4 bases, and 24 bases lay between the germline ends. The CDR3 length is 20 residues. Here the CDR3 DNA reads TGCGCCAGCAGCCAAGATGATCTTGGGCGGGTACAGCTGACCACCGGGGAGCTGTTTTTT. This sequence encodes CASSQDDLGRVQLTTGELFF.

The chain is built from TRBV4-3 and TRBJ2-7; 9 bases align to TRBD1. In germline, CDR1 is LGHNA, CDR2 YSLEER. The CDR3 is 14 residues long. The ends lost 0 bases at V and 7 bases at J; junction bases unmatched: 4. CDR3 protein: CASSQDWDRVEQYF. CDR3 nucleotides: TGCGCCAGCAGCCAAGATTGGGACAGGGTGGAGCAGTACTTC.

The V gene is TRBV7-9, the J gene TRBJ2-1; 8 bases are shared with TRBD2. The CDR3 extends over 17 amino acids. The V and J ends lost 4 bases and 5 bases, in that order; junction bases with no gene match: 13. The germline CDR1 and CDR2 sequences are SEHNR and FQNEAQ (reference sequence). CDR3 DNA sequence: TGTGCCAGCAGCTCGTCTGTGGTCGCGGGACTAGACAATGAGCAGTTCTTC. Amino acid sequence: CASSSSVVAGLDNEQFF.